This T cell receptor beta chain was obtained from a study of cytomegalovirus exposure and HLA in healthy donors. Both 60 Vbeta primers and 13 Jbeta primers went into the PCR. Method: immunoSEQ multiplex PCR; TCRdb's copy keeps in-frame clones and lacks some. The sample lists over 150,000 clones, around 68% seen once, with around 3% in the top ten. General study findings and limits: Per a later analysis, about 17,000 TCR beta sequences showed association with HLA alleles at 0.05 false discovery rate. Trimming of TCR beta V- and J-genes showed a link, identified in a later analysis, to a missense DCLRE1C variant.

This clone was counted only a few times. Its antigen is unknown. The sequenced material came from PBMCs. The source of this sequence is a woman aged 40 to 55 in good health and CMV-seropositive.

The CDR3 nucleotides are TGTGCCAGCAGTTACTCGAGCGGGACAACTTACTATGGCTACACCTTC. Its protein is CASSYSSGTTYYGYTF. This chain joins TRBV6-5 and TRBJ1-2; possible D gene TRBD1, 6 bases. CDR1 is MNHEY and CDR2 is SVGAGI in the germline V gene. The CDR3 is 16 residues long. The ends were cut back, 0 bases at V and 3 bases at J, with 14 bases in the middle.